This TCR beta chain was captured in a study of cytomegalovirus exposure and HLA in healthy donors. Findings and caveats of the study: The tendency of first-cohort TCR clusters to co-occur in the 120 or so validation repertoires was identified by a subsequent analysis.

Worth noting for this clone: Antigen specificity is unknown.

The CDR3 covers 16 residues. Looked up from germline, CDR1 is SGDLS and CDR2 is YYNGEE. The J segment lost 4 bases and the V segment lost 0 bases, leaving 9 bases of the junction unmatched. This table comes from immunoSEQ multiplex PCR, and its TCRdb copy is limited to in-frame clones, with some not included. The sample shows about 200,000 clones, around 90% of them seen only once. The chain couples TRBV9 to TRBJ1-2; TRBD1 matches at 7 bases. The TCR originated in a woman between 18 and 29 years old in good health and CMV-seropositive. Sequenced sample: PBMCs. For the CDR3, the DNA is TGTGCCAGCAGCGTAGCTACCGGCAGGGGGGCCTATGGCTACACCTTC. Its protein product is CASSVATGRGAYGYTF.